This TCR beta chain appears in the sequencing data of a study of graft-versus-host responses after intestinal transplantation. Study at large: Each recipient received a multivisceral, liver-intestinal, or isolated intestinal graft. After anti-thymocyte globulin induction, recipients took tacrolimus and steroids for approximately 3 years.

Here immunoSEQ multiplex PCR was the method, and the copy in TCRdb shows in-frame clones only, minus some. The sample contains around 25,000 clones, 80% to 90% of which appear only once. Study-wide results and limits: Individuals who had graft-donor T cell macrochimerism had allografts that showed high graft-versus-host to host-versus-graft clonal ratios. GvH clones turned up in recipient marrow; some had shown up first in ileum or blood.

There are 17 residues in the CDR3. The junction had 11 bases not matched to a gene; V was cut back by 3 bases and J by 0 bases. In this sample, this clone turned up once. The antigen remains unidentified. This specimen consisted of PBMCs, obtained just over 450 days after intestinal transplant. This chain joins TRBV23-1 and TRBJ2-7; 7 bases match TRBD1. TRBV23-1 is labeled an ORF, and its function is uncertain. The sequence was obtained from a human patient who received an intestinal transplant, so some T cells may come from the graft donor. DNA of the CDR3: TGCGCCAGCAGTCACGGACAGGCCTCCTCTCCCTCCTACGAGCAGTACTTC. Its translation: CASSHGQASSPSYEQYF.